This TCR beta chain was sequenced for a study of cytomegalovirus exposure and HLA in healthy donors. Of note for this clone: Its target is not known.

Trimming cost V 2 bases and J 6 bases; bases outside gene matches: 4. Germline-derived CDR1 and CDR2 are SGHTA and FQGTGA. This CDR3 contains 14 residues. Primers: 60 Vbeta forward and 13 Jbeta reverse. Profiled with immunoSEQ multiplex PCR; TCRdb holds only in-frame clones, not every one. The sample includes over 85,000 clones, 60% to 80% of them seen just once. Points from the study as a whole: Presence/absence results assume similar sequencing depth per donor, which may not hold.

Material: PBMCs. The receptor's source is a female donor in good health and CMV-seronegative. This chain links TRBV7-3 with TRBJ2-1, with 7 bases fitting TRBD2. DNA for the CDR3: TGTGCCAGCAGCTTACTTTCTAGCGGCAATGAGCAGTTCTTC. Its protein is CASSLLSSGNEQFF.